This TCR beta chain originates from a study of blood T cells in healthy people across ages (dated by TCRdb to the mid-2010s). Regarding the research as a whole: In model experiments, template switching captured roughly one uniquely barcoded TCR beta cDNA molecule for every two T cells. Using deep sequencing normalized with unique cDNA molecular identifiers, the study measured how TCR beta repertoire diversity changes with age. To avoid experimental bias, donors of different ages were randomly spread across the sequencing lanes. The study analyzed two additional independent replicas of 1 million unique cDNA reads from the same blood draw for two donors, one aged 18 to 30 and one aged 80 or older. Four age groups were formed from the donors: young (average roughly 15 years), middle-aged (roughly 38), aged (over 55) and long-lived (roughly 88). Overall study outcomes, separate from this receptor: Compared with the aged group, the long-lived group had more naive CD4+ T cells, fewer expanded clones and increased TCR diversity, a pattern suggesting age selection. Estimates of total diversity from one million sequenced T cells were regarded as lower bounds and underestimates. Observed TCR beta diversity per million T cells fell roughly linearly with age, and a significant reduction was already apparent by age around 36. Because the CMV infection status of the donors was unknown, age-related changes in expanded clonotypes may potentially have been confounded. Observed TCR beta diversity correlated strongly with the percentage of naive T cells measured by flow cytometry. Because profiling used bulk unsorted PBMCs, naive and antigen-experienced compartments could not be compared conclusively.

The 39 donors, aged about 6 to 95 years, were systemically healthy Caucasian individuals from Russia. Each donor gave 8.5 to 10 milliliters of peripheral blood, collected into EDTA-treated Vacutainer tubes. Ficoll-Paque density-gradient centrifugation was used to isolate PBMCs, with at least 7 million per sample. Trizol reagent was used to extract total RNA from PBMCs, with at least 6 micrograms per sample. The percentages of naive CD45RAhigh/CD27high T cells were determined by flow cytometry on a PBMC aliquot from every donor. Note on this clonotype: The antigen it binds to is not known. No quality values exist for individual bases; no much larger clone is one base distant.

Library construction relied on 5' RACE. Instrument used: Illumina HiSeq 2500. The second PCR ran for roughly 7 to 11 cycles and used a J-beta primer mix along with a sample-barcoded 5' primer. Each TCR beta cDNA molecule received a unique molecular identifier from a template-switch 5' adaptor carrying 12 random nucleotides. At least 2.5 million CDR3-containing paired-end reads were obtained from each sample. First-strand cDNA synthesis was performed from all RNA using the Mint cDNA synthesis kit, with priming by a TRBC-specific oligonucleotide. Following uracil-DNA glycosylase treatment, a first 18-cycle PCR with universal primers M1SS and BC2_uni_R was performed on all cDNA. The study's processing was this. Normalization of each sample was performed by random selection of 1 million high-quality reads, each carrying a distinct molecular identifier. Reads sharing molecular identifiers were discarded rather than binned into consensus sequences. MiTCR, set to a Q25 quality threshold and the strictest error-elimination algorithm, was used for CDR3 identification, clonotype clustering and error correction. A nonparametric unseen species model using Euler transformation provided a lower-bound estimate of total TCR beta diversity. In-frame beta chains were kept once TCRdb had trimmed the public reads at Q25 with fastp and called clones with MiXCR. Rows matching on CDR3 protein sequence are summarized as one entry with the most common DNA and genes. V and J calls and clone size were set by TCRdb, not the authors. The sample yields 650,000 to 800,000 distinct CDR3 sequences; 40% to 50% were counted once. The ten most abundant clones make up roughly a fifth of the sample.

The germline V gene gives CDR1 as SGHRS and CDR2 as YFSETQ. From cysteine to phenylalanine, the CDR3 is 15 amino acids long. Solely the CDR3 DNA is kept, with 45 bases framed from the first base. The sequence derives from a man aged 60 to 75 in good health. The V and J segments used are TRBV5-1 and TRBJ2-5; matching of 6 bases hints at TRBD2 as the D gene. The tail of the sequence fits TRBJ2-7 better, so the J call may be wrong. Input material: blood. The DNA is as follows: TGCGCCAGCAGCTTGGGTATCGGGGGATCCTACGAGCAGTACTTC. Translated, it reads CASSLGIGGSYEQYF.